This passage covers 9 T cell receptor beta chains from one sample sequenced in a study of T cells in tuberculosis. After thawing and overnight rest, PBMC were stained with GMM-loaded CD1B tetramer, viability dye and anti-CD3 for sorting. The lipid loaded on the CD1B tetramers was C32 glucose monomycolate from Rhodococcus equi. The data were produced by immunoSEQ multiplex PCR, yet TCRdb's version contains in-frame clones alone and is incomplete. The data contain about 88,000 clones, about nine tenths of them seen just once; the ten biggest clones take up 1.5% to 2%. The specimen sequenced was CD1b-GMM tetramer-negative cells sorted from PBMCs. These receptors were obtained from an adult woman with latent tuberculosis.

The chain joins TRBV6-5 to TRBJ2-7; D is unclear. The germline V gene has CDR1 MNHEY and CDR2 SVGAGI. The CDR3 contains 13 residues. V was cut by 6 bases and J by 2 bases, with 11 bases left in between. The CDR3, as DNA: TGTGCCAGCAGAACAGCTGCCGCCTACGAGCAGTACGTC. Translation: CASRTAAAYEQYV.

This clone was observed a single time. This chain links TRBV18 with TRBJ1-3, with no clear D. There are 15 residues in the CDR3. From germline, CDR1 is KGHSH and CDR2 LQKENI. V was pared by 2 bases and J by 0 bases, with 8 bases between. Written as DNA, the CDR3 is TGTGCCAGCTCACCAGTCGGTGACTCTGGAAACACCATATATTTT. This codes for CASSPVGDSGNTIYF.

CDR3 DNA sequence: TGTGCCAGCAGCAGTGAACGGGAAACCCCGCTGCAAGAGACCCAGTACTTC. Its translation: CASSSERETPLQETQYF. The chain is built from TRBV21-1 and TRBJ2-5; TRBD2, as called in the table, went unchecked against the DNA. TRBV21-1 is a listed pseudogene. The CDR3 consists of 17 residues.

This chain connects TRBV29-1 to TRBJ1-2; 7 bases align to TRBD1. Germline V CDR1 and CDR2: SQVTM, ANQGSEA. The V segment lost 7 bases and the J segment 5 bases; nucleotides outside the gene matches: 10. CDR3 length: 13 residues. The CDR3 loop is CSARTGLGYGYTF. CDR3 DNA: TGCAGCGCTCGGACAGGCTTAGGGTATGGCTACACCTTC.

The chain is built from TRBV6-5 and TRBJ1-5; 8 bases line up with TRBD1. The germline gives CDR1 MNHEY, CDR2 SVGAGI. The CDR3 length is 14 residues. The J segment lost 4 bases and the V segment lost 5 bases, leaving 4 bases of the junction unmatched. The CDR3 DNA reads TGTGCCAGCAGTCGAGACAGGGGTAATCAGCCCCAGCATTTT. It translates to CASSRDRGNQPQHF.

V gene TRBV7-6 combines with J gene TRBJ2-1; 10 nucleotides line up with TRBD2. Germline CDR1 reads SGHVS; CDR2 reads FNYEAQ. V shed 7 bases, J shed 1 base, and the junction held 4 bases outside the gene matches. The CDR3 runs 15 residues. The CDR3 DNA follows: TGTGCCAGCACCTCACTAGCGGGATCCTACAATGAGCAGTTCTTC. It specifies CASTSLAGSYNEQFF.

V is TRBV25-1 and J is TRBJ2-1; no definite D call. The length of the CDR3 is 15 residues. Between the trimmed V and J ends, which lost 5 bases and 9 bases, there was a span of 20 bases. Per germline, CDR1 MGHDK and CDR2 SYGVNS. As DNA, the CDR3 is TGTGCCAGCAGTTCACCGGGTCCTAAAGGCAGTGAGCAGTTCTTC. Amino acid sequence: CASSSPGPKGSEQFF.

V is TRBV19 and J is TRBJ2-7; 9 nucleotides align to TRBD1. J lost 3 bases, V lost 4 bases, and 7 bases had no gene match. The CDR3 runs to 15 residues. In germline, CDR1 is LNHDA, CDR2 SQIVND (reference sequence). The CDR3 DNA reads TGTGCCAGTAGTAAACCGGGACAGGGCCACTACGAGCAGTACTTC. Encoded protein: CASSKPGQGHYEQYF.

This clone was seen a few times. CDR3 amino acids: CASSQSEAVDYGYTF. The CDR3 DNA reads as TGCGCCAGCAGCCAATCCGAAGCGGTAGACTATGGCTACACCTTC. The chain is built from TRBV4-3 and TRBJ1-2; D gene uncertain. The CDR3 is 15 residues long. V lost 2 bases, J lost 3 bases, and 13 bases lay in between. Germline CDR1 is LGHNA and CDR2 is YSLEER.